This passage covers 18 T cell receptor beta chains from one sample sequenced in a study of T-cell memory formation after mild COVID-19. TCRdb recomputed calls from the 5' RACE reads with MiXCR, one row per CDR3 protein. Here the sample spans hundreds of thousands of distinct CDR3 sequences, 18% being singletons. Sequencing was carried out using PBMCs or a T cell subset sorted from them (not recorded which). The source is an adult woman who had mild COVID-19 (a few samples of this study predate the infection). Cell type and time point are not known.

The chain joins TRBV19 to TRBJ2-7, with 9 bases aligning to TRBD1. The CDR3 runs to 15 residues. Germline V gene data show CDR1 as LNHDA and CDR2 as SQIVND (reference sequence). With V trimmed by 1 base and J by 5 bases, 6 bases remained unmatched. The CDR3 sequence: CASSIGGDRDDEQYF. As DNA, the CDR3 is TGTGCCAGTAGTATAGGAGGGGACAGGGACGACGAGCAGTACTTC.

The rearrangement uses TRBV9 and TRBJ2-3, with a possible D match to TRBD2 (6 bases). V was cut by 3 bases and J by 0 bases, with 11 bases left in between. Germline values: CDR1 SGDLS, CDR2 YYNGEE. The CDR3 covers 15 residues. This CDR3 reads CASSERATSTDTQYF. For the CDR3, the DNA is TGTGCCAGCAGCGAGCGGGCCACTAGCACAGATACGCAGTATTTT.

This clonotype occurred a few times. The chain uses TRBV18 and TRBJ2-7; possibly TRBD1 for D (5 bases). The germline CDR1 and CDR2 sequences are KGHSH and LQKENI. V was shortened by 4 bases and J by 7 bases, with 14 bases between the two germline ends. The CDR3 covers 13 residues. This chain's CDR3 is CASSLQDTAEQYF. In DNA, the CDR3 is TGTGCCAGCTCACTACAGGACACGGCTGAGCAGTACTTC. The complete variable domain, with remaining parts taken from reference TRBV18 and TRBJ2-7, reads NAGVMQNPRHLVRRRGQEARLRCSPMKGHSHVYWYRQLPEEGLKFMVYLQKENIIDESGMPKERFSAEFPKEGPSILRIQQVVRGDSAAYFCASSLQDTAEQYFGPGTRLTVT.

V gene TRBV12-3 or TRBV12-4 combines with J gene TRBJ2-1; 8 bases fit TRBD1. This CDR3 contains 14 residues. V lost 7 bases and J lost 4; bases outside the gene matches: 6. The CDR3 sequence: CASTPDRAYNEQFF. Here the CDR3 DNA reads TGTGCCAGCACTCCGGACAGGGCATACAATGAGCAGTTCTTC.

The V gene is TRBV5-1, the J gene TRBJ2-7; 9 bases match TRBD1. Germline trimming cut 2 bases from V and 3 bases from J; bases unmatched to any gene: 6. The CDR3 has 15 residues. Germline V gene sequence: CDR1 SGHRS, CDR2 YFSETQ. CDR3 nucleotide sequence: TGCGCCAGCAGCTTATTACAGGGGGCTGGCTACGAGCAGTACTTC. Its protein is CASSLLQGAGYEQYF. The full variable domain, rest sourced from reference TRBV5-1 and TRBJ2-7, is KAGVTQTPRYLIKTRGQQVTLSCSPISGHRSVSWYQQTPGQGLQFLFEYFSETQRNKGNFPGRFSGRQFSNSRSEMNVSTLELGDSALYLCASSLLQGAGYEQYFGPGTRLTVT.

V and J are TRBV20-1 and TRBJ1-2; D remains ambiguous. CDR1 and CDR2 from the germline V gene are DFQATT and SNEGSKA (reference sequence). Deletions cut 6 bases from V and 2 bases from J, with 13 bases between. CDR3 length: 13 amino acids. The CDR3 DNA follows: TGCAGTGCCAAGTGGCAGGAAAACTATGGCTACACCTTC. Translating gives CSAKWQENYGYTF.

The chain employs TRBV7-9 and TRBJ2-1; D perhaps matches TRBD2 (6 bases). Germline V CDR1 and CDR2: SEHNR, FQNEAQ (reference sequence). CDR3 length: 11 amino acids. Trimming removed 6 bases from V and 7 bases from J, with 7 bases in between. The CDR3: CASRRDNEQFF. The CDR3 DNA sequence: TGTGCCAGCAGGCGGGATAATGAGCAGTTCTTC.

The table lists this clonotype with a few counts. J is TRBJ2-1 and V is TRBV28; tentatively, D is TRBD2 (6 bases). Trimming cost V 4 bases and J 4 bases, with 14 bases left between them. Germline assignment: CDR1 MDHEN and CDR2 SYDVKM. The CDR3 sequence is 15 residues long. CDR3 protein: CASSSLGGFYNEQFF. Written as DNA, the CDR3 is TGTGCCAGCAGTTCTTTGGGGGGATTTTACAATGAGCAGTTCTTC.

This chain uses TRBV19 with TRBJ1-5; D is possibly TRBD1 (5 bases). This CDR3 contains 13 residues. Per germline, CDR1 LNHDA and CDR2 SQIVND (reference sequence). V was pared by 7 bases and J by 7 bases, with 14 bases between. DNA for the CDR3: TGTGCCAGTAATCAGGGTCATGACCAGCCCCAGCATTTT. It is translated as CASNQGHDQPQHF.

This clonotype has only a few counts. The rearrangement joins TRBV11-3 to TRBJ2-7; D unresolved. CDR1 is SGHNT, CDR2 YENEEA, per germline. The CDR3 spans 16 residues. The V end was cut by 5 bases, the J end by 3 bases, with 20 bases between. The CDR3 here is CASSLDPCGEFYEQYF. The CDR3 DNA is TGTGCCAGCAGCCTCGACCCCTGTGGGGAATTCTACGAGCAGTACTTC.

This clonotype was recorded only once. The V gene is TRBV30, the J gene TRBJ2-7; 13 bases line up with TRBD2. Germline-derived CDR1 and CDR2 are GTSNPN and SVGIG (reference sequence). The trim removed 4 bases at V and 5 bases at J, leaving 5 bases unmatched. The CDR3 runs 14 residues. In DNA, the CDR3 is TGTGCCTGGAAGACTAGCGGGAGGAGCAACGAGCAGTACTTC. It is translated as CAWKTSGRSNEQYF.

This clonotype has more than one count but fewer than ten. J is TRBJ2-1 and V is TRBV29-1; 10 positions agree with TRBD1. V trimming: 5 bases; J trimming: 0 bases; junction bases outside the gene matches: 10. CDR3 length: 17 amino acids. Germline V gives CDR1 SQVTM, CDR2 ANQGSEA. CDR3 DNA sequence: TGCAGCGTTCGGGCCCCGGGACAGGGGAGCTCCTACAATGAGCAGTTCTTC. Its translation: CSVRAPGQGSSYNEQFF.

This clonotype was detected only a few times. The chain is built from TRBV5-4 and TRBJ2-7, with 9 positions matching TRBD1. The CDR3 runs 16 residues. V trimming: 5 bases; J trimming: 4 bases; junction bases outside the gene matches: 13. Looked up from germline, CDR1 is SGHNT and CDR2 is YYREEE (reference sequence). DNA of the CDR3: TGTGCCAGCAGTCGGCCGGGACAGGGACCCTCATACGAGCAGTACTTC. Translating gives CASSRPGQGPSYEQYF.

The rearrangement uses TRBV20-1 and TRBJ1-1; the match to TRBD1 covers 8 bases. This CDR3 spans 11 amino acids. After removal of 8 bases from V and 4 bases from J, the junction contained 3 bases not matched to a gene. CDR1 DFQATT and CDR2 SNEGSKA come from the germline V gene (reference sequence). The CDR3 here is CSTTGGTEAFF. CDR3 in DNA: TGCAGTACAACAGGGGGCACTGAAGCTTTCTTT.

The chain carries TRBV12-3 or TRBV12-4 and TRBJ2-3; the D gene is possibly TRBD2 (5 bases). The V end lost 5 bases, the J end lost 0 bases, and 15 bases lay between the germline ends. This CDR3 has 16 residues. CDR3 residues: CASSHRIAISTDTQYF. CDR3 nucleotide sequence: TGTGCCAGCAGTCATCGAATAGCGATAAGCACAGATACGCAGTATTTT.

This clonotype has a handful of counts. The CDR3 reads CASSFLVFQAGELFF. CDR3 DNA: TGTGCCAGCAGTTTTCTGGTTTTTCAGGCCGGGGAGCTGTTTTTT. The gene calls are TRBV12-3 or TRBV12-4 and TRBJ2-2, with unresolved D. The CDR3 loop spans 15 amino acids. V lost 3 bases and J lost 6, with 14 bases in between.

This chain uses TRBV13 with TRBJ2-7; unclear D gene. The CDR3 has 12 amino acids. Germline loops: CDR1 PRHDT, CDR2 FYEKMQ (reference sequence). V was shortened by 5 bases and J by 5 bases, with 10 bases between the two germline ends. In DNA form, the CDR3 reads TGTGCCAGCAGCCCCACTCGGAACGAGCAGTACTTC. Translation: CASSPTRNEQYF.

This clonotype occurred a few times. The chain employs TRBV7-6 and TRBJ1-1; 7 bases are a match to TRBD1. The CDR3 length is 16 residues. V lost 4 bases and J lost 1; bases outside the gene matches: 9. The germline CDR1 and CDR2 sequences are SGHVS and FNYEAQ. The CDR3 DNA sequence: TGTGCCAGCAGCTCCATTCAGGGGGGAGAGAACACTGAAGCTTTCTTT. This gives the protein CASSSIQGGENTEAFF.